This paragraph reports one T cell receptor (beta chain). Germline CDR1 and CDR2: MGHDK and SYGVNS. CDR3 length: 15 residues. Between the trimmed V and J ends, which lost 1 base and 6 bases, there was a span of 12 bases. As processed by the authors: Estimation of nucleated cell counts was performed using reference gene primer amplification. Using immunoSEQ multiplex PCR, the repertoire was profiled, and TCRdb retains in-frame clones only, with some absent. D and trimming come from the DNA, and the V and J calls and clone size come from that table. The sample lists tens of thousands of clones; approximately 93% were seen once. These data belong to a study of blood T cell repertoires in COVID-19. Study background: The analysed material was cDNA or gDNA that came from T cells, B-cell-depleted T cells, or PBMCs.

This clonotype was obtained from a man between 65 and 85 years old with active COVID-19. This chain links TRBV25-1 with TRBJ1-4; D is uncertain. The sample consisted of peripheral blood. CDR3 protein: CASSESNSRYEKLFF. CDR3 DNA sequence: TGTGCCAGCAGTGAATCAAACAGCAGATATGAAAAACTGTTTTTT.